This T cell receptor beta chain was profiled in a study of shared clonotypes between healthy human individuals. Study-wide results and caveats: The low donor count limited represented genetic and exposure-history diversity. Between a few donors, naive CD4 clonotypes were shared at a level of around 4.9%. Unshared clonotypes carried lower generation probabilities than those common to all four donors.

In regard to this clone: Its cognate antigen is unknown.

TCRdb's copy holds only in-frame clones and misses some; the assay was immunoSEQ multiplex PCR. The sample has 2 million to 2.5 million clones; 80% to 95% are singletons. CDR1 is SGHTA, CDR2 FQGNSA, per germline. The germline V and J ends were trimmed by 4 bases and 6 bases, with 15 bases remaining between them. The length of the CDR3 is 14 residues. The V gene is TRBV7-2, the J gene TRBJ1-1; perhaps TRBD1 as D (5 bases). This receptor was taken from a man aged 18-30 years in good health. Some clones in this sample may be carry-over from other donors' samples. The sequenced sample consisted of naive CD4+ T cells from PBMCs. This sample's subset: CD45RA+ positively selected. The CDR3 protein is CASSWGGWSPEAFF. The CDR3 DNA is TGTGCCAGCAGCTGGGGGGGGTGGAGTCCTGAAGCTTTCTTT.